This is a list of T cell receptor beta chains from one sample in a study of OX40 agonist ivuxolimab in advanced cancers. This table comes from immunoSEQ multiplex PCR, and its TCRdb copy is limited to in-frame clones, with some not included. There are approximately 76,000 clones in the sample; around 90% occur only once, and 0.86% lies in the top ten. The sequencing here drew on CD4+ or CD8+ T cells sorted from blood, taken in a trial of the OX40 agonist ivuxolimab. Receptors were obtained from an adult with an advanced solid tumor such as melanoma, head and neck, liver or kidney cancer. Both conserved end residues are part of each CDR3. The order of the fields is clone size, J gene, V gene, D gene, CDR3 protein, CDR3 DNA. A D gene is named only where the DNA matches it firmly. Only some rows state a clone size, as once, few, many or a class for expanded clones.

.	TRBJ1-5	TRBV19	.	CASRPGLSQPQHF	TGTGCCAGTCGACCGGGACTTAGTCAGCCCCAGCATTTT
.	TRBJ2-7	TRBV19	.	CASSPQGHIGMDF	TGTGCCAGTAGTCCCCAGGGACACATTGGAATGGACTTC
.	TRBJ1-2	TRBV5-4	.	CASSLEAVYGYTF	TGTGCCAGCAGCTTGGAGGCGGTCTATGGCTACACCTTC
.	TRBJ2-2	TRBV9	.	CASSVGSSANTGELFF	TGTGCCAGCAGCGTAGGAAGTTCCGCGAACACCGGGGAGCTGTTTTTT
.	TRBJ2-7	TRBV5-1	TRBD1	CASSLASETGNYEQYF	TGCGCCAGCAGCTTGGCCTCTGAGACAGGGAATTACGAGCAGTACTTC
once	TRBJ2-3	TRBV28	.	CASSLPPSQDTQYF	TGTGCCAGCAGTTTACCCCCCTCTCAAGATACGCAGTATTTT
.	TRBJ1-5	TRBV27	.	CASSFGVGVQPQHF	TGTGCCAGCAGTTTCGGGGTTGGAGTTCAGCCCCAGCATTTT
.	TRBJ2-3	TRBV28	.	CASSLVQGRPYTDTQYF	TGTGCCAGCAGTTTGGTTCAGGGGCGCCCCTACACAGATACGCAGTATTTT
.	TRBJ2-1	TRBV7-2	.	CASSYSRGNNEQFF	TGTGCCAGCAGCTACAGCCGGGGAAACAATGAGCAGTTCTTC
once	TRBJ2-1	TRBV7-9	TRBD2	CASSTGLAGGNEQFF	TGTGCCAGCAGCACGGGACTAGCGGGGGGGAATGAGCAGTTCTTC
.	TRBJ1-6	TRBV4-3	TRBD1	CASSQVRGISTPLHF	TGCGCCAGCAGCCAAGTCAGGGGGATATCGACACCCCTCCACTTT
.	TRBJ1-2	TRBV6-5	.	CASSYGSGDYGYTF	TGTGCCAGCAGTTACGGCAGTGGAGACTATGGCTACACCTTC
.	TRBJ1-2	TRBV9	.	CASSAWDRGGYTF	TGTGCCAGCAGTGCGTGGGACCGGGGAGGCTACACCTTC
few	TRBJ1-2	TRBV7-2	.	CASSLFRGSGGYTF	TGTGCCAGCAGCTTATTCCGGGGAAGTGGTGGCTACACCTTC
.	TRBJ2-7	TRBV6-1	TRBD1	CASSEFGTVYEQYF	TGTGCCAGCAGTGAATTCGGGACAGTCTACGAGCAGTACTTC
.	TRBJ1-2	TRBV6-5	TRBD1	CASSKDRGYGYTF	TGTGCCAGCAGTAAAGACAGGGGGTATGGCTACACCTTC
.	TRBJ1-6	TRBV6-4	TRBD1	CASSQTGLQSPLHF	TGTGCCAGCAGTCAGACAGGGTTACAGTCACCCCTCCACTTT
.	TRBJ1-2	TRBV5-4	.	CASSLRPGVKGGYTF	TGTGCCAGCAGCTTAAGACCGGGGGTAAAGGGTGGCTACACCTTC
.	TRBJ2-1	TRBV5-4	.	CASSPLDRSPSYNEQFF	TGTGCCAGCAGCCCCTTAGATCGTAGTCCCTCCTACAATGAGCAGTTCTTC
.	TRBJ1-2	TRBV7-2	.	CASSSGRGHYGYTF	TGTGCCAGCAGCTCCGGCCGGGGGCACTATGGCTACACCTTC
.	TRBJ2-3	TRBV5-3	TRBD2	CARSLSLAGGALSTDTQYF	TGTGCCAGAAGCTTGAGTCTGGCGGGAGGGGCCCTTAGCACAGATACGCAGTATTTT
.	TRBJ1-3	TRBV6-1	.	CASSWRNTIYF	TGTGCCAGCAGTTGGAGAAACACCATATATTTT
.	TRBJ2-1	TRBV21-1	.	CASSKVMGYEQFF	TGTGCCAGCAGCAAAGTAATGGGGTATGAGCAGTTCTTC
.	TRBJ1-4	TRBV19	TRBD1	CASSTTGTNEKLFF	TGTGCCAGTAGTACGACAGGGACGAATGAAAAACTGTTTTTT
.	TRBJ2-7	TRBV7-8	.	CASSASRTGRHEQYF	TGTGCCAGCAGCGCCAGCAGGACTGGGCGCCACGAGCAGTACTTC
.	TRBJ2-5	TRBV14	TRBD2	CASSQGWEGIQETQYF	TGTGCCAGCAGCCAAGGGTGGGAGGGTATCCAAGAGACCCAGTACTTC
.	TRBJ2-7	TRBV6-6	.	CASSYRPTNEQYF	TGTGCCAGCAGTTACCGACCGACTAACGAGCAGTACTTC
.	TRBJ1-4	TRBV18	.	CASSPGEGEKLFF	TGTGCCAGCTCACCAGGGGAGGGTGAAAAACTGTTTTTT
.	TRBJ2-1	TRBV7-2	.	CASSYDQWGGAGQFF	TGTGCCAGCAGCTATGACCAATGGGGGGGCGCGGGACAGTTCTTC
.	TRBJ2-1	TRBV5-1	TRBD2	CASSRSGRAYNEQFF	TGCGCCAGCAGTCGTAGCGGGAGAGCCTACAATGAGCAGTTCTTC
.	TRBJ1-6	TRBV15	TRBD1	CATSRGTGGISPLHF	TGTGCCACCAGCAGAGGGACAGGGGGCATTTCACCCCTCCACTTT
.	TRBJ2-7	TRBV11-1	.	CASSLNWQPGRGSYEQYF	TGTGCCAGCAGCTTAAACTGGCAACCGGGACGGGGATCCTACGAGCAGTACTTC
.	TRBJ1-1	TRBV6-1	.	CASSEWAGDTEAFF	TGTGCCAGCAGTGAATGGGCAGGGGACACTGAAGCTTTCTTT
.	TRBJ2-3	TRBV7-3	.	CASSLLGERSDTQYF	TGTGCCAGCAGCTTGTTAGGAGAGAGGTCAGATACGCAGTATTTT
.	TRBJ2-7	TRBV7-8	.	CASSSRVGHEQYF	TGTGCCAGCAGCTCCCGGGTTGGCCACGAGCAGTACTTC
.	TRBJ2-5	TRBV30	TRBD1	CAWSGPGGSGETQYF	TGTGCCTGGAGTGGACCAGGGGGATCGGGAGAGACCCAGTACTTC
.	TRBJ2-2	TRBV7-3	.	CASSLGPTGELFF	TGTGCCAGCAGCTTGGGGCCCACCGGGGAGCTGTTTTTT